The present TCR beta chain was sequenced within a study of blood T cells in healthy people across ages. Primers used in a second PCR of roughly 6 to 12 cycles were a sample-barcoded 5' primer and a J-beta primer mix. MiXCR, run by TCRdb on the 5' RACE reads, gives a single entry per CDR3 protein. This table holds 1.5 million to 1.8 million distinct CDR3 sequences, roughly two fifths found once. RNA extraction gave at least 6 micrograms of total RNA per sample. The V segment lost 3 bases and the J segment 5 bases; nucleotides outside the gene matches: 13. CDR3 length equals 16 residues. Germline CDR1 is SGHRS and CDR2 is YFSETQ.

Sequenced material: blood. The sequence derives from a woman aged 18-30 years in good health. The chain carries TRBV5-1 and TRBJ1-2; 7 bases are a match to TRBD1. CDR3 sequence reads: CASSSDRDPLIYGYTF. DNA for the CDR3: TGCGCCAGCAGCTCCGACAGGGACCCACTCATTTATGGCTACACCTTC.